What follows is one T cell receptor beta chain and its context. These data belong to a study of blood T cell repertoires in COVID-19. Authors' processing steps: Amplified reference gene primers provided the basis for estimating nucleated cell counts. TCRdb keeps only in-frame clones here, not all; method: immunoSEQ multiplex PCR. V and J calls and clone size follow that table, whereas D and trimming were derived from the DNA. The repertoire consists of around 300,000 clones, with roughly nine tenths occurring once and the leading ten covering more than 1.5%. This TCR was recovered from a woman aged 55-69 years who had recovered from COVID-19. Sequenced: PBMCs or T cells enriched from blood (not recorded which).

CDR3 sequence: CASSRTVQPQHF. CDR3 DNA sequence: TGTGCCAGCAGCCGGACAGTCCAGCCCCAGCATTTT. The chain links TRBV12-3 or TRBV12-4 to TRBJ1-5; D is perhaps TRBD1 (6 bases). The CDR3 is 12 residues long. Trimming left V 6 bases short and J 7 bases short, with 10 bases between.